Sequencing of this T cell receptor (beta chain) was carried out in a study of T cells expressing NK-cell markers. Study at large: Investigators obtained TCR beta repertoires from sorted CD3+CD56+NKG2C+, CD3+CD56+NKG2C- and CD3+CD56-NKG2C+ T cells. Overall study findings and caveats: Over 5 donors showed dominant NKG2C+ clonotypes comprising about 1.0-8% of their CD8+ T cells.

TCRdb reprocessed the 5' RACE reads, with one entry per CDR3 protein and no DNA. The sample includes about 380,000 distinct CDR3 sequences. This CDR3 region has 13 residues. The germline CDR1 and CDR2 sequences are LGHNT and FRNRAP. Notes on this clonotype: Its antigen remains unknown.

The TCR was taken from a man aged 18-75 years in good health. Sequences were obtained from blood T cells: a sorted CD56 or NKG2C T cell subset, CD4+ or CD8+ T cells, or bulk PBMC T cells (not recorded which). This chain connects TRBV12-5 to TRBJ2-3; the D call of TRBD1 rests on TCRdb alone, since no DNA is present to check it. CDR3 residues: CASGLGGPNTQYF.